This T cell receptor (beta chain) stems from a study of CD8+CD57+ T cells in acquired aplastic anemia (dated by TCRdb to 2016 to 2019). For the wider study: DNA extracted from sorted CD4+ and CD8+ cells had a mean of 3.2 ug, with a range of roughly 0.18 to 27.4 ug. A CD8+CD57+ expansion meant a frequency higher than the mean frequency seen in healthy subjects.

With respect to this clonotype: No antigen is known for it. No qualities accompany the bases; no much larger clone lies one base away.

Patients chosen for sequencing had shown expansion of CD8+CD57+ cells by flow cytometry. Severe acquired aplastic anemia was diagnosed in all patients according to International Study of Aplastic Anemia and Agranulocytosis and Camitta criteria. Patients had received no therapy at the time of blood sampling. In the study, sorted CD4+ and CD8+ blood T cells from patients with severe aplastic anemia and from healthy subjects underwent deep sequencing of TCR repertoires. Patients were enrolled in the USA under clinicaltrials.gov protocols 00001620, 01623167, 00001397, 00071045, 00081523 and 00961064. Ficoll-Paque density gradient centrifugation was used to isolate peripheral blood mononuclear cells. Before DNA extraction, CD4+ and CD8+ T cells were sorted with FACS or magnetic beads. Genomic DNA served as template for TCR beta VDJ combination and CDR3 sequence profiling. An Illumina HiSeq 2000 was the platform used for TCR repertoire sequencing. In the authors' own workflow: Repertoire assessment relied on Simpson's diversity index, CDR3 size and DJ length profiles, and TRBV/TRBJ rearrangement plots. The most abundant DNA sequence in the deep sequencing data was defined as the immunodominant clone. CDR3 amino acid sequences were screened for sharing across subjects and compared with published repertoires and the VDJdb database. TCRdb cleaned the public reads at Q25 with fastp, built clones with MiXCR and kept in-frame beta chains. Entries are consolidated by CDR3 protein sequence, retaining the most common genes and DNA. TCRdb's processing, not the authors' own work, is the source of the V and J calls. Across this sample there are hundreds of thousands of distinct CDR3 sequences, with 40% to 60% seen only once. In total, the top ten clones hold less than 20% of the sample.

Findings and caveats that apply to the study as a whole: Although 25 to 30 CD8+ CDR3 sequences were shared by patients and controls, these sequences appeared highly expressed in patients and within the immunodominant clones of patients. Between patients and healthy controls, no significant difference in CD8+ Simpson's diversity was found (P=0.060).

The specimen sequenced was sorted CD4+, CD8+, or CD8+CD57+ T cells (not recorded which) from PBMCs. This clonotype originated in a human donor with aplastic anemia.

This receptor carries the CDR3 CASSILLRGGKETQYF. The sequenced DNA: TGTGCCAGTAGTATCCTACTGCGGGGGGGAAAAGAGACCCAGTACTTC. The rearranged segments are TRBV19 and TRBJ2-7; TRBD2 matches 9 bases in the middle. Judging by the DNA end, TRBJ2-5 fits better; the J call may be wrong. CDR1 and CDR2 are drawn from the germline V gene (reference sequence): LNHDA, SQIVND. Its CDR3 holds 16 amino acids, cysteine through phenylalanine. The only DNA kept is the CDR3, 48 bases in frame from the first base.